This passage covers 15 T cell receptor beta chains from one sample sequenced in a study of blood T cell repertoires in COVID-19. Clones were read by immunoSEQ multiplex PCR, and TCRdb kept only the in-frame ones, dropping some. The profile covers around 110,000 clones, with 85% appearing a single time and approximately 1.5% taken by the ten largest. The sequenced material came from peripheral blood. These receptors came from a man aged 40-49 years with acute or convalescent COVID-19.

The V call is TRBV18, the J call TRBJ2-2; a weak D match, TRBD2 (6 bases). The germline gives CDR1 KGHSH, CDR2 LQKENI. The V gene lost 3 bases and the J gene lost 8 bases, with 19 bases spanning the gap. The CDR3 is 16 residues long. The CDR3 loop is CASSPVPAAGGGELFF. Here the CDR3 DNA reads TGTGCCAGCTCACCTGTCCCAGCGGCCGGAGGGGGGGAGCTGTTTTTT.

The V gene is TRBV2, the J gene TRBJ1-2; D uncertain. The CDR3 extends over 13 amino acids. V shed 3 bases and J shed 2 bases, with 7 bases lying between them. Per germline, CDR1 SNHLY and CDR2 FYNNEI. The CDR3 DNA sequence: TGTGCCAGCAGTGAGCGGCTAAACTATGGCTACACCTTC. Translated, it gives CASSERLNYGYTF.

V usage is TRBV7-9 and J usage is TRBJ2-5; TRBD2 agrees at 14 bases. CDR1 SEHNR and CDR2 FQNEAQ come from the germline V gene (reference sequence). The CDR3 spans 19 residues. V lost 5 bases to trimming and J lost 4 bases; unmatched junction nucleotides: 15. CDR3 residues: CASSEGTGGTSGRSETQYF. CDR3 nucleotide sequence: TGTGCCAGCAGCGAAGGGACAGGAGGGACTAGCGGGAGATCAGAGACCCAGTACTTC.

The chain uses TRBV5-1 and TRBJ2-5; 13 nucleotides match TRBD2. The germline gives CDR1 SGHRS, CDR2 YFSETQ. Trimming took 4 bases from V and 9 from J; bases not matched to a gene: 15. The CDR3 has 17 residues. The CDR3 region is CASSLTTGTSGAGAQYF. CDR3 bases: TGCGCCAGCAGCCTGACGACCGGGACTAGCGGGGCTGGGGCCCAGTACTTC.

The rearrangement joins TRBV6-1 to TRBJ1-6; no clear D gene. The CDR3 spans 15 residues. Germline CDR1 reads MNHNS; CDR2 reads SASEGT. With 1 base removed from V and 7 bases from J, the gap between germline ends came to 11 bases. CDR3 loop: CASSEGTGRNSPLHF. DNA of the CDR3: TGTGCCAGCAGTGAAGGTACGGGGAGAAATTCACCCCTCCACTTT.

This clone has just a few counts. V and J are TRBV14 and TRBJ1-1; 9 positions agree with TRBD1. CDR1 is SGHDN, CDR2 FVKESK, per germline. Trimming removed 0 bases from V and 1 base from J; junction bases left unmatched: 9. CDR3 length equals 18 residues. The CDR3 nucleotides read TGTGCCAGCAGCCAAGATCCGGGGACAGGGTGGGGGAACACTGAAGCTTTCTTT. Its protein is CASSQDPGTGWGNTEAFF.

V is TRBV11-3 and J is TRBJ2-1; TRBD2 agrees at 7 bases. Germline V gene sequence: CDR1 SGHNT, CDR2 YENEEA. The CDR3 covers 16 residues. Germline trimming cut 5 bases from V and 9 bases from J; bases unmatched to any gene: 16. CDR3 nucleotides: TGTGCCAGCAGCCTTTGGGGCGGGAGAAGTGACAGTGAGCAGTTCTTC. Amino acids: CASSLWGGRSDSEQFF.

This rearrangement joins TRBV6-5 to TRBJ1-4; 8 bases agree with TRBD1. The CDR3 has 14 residues. V dropped 9 bases and J dropped 6; count of bases not matched to a gene: 9. CDR1 and CDR2 from the germline V gene are MNHEY and SVGAGI. The CDR3 spells CASRKAGGYEKLFF. CDR3 sequence (DNA): TGTGCCAGTCGGAAGGCAGGGGGCTATGAAAAACTGTTTTTT.

V and J are TRBV2 and TRBJ2-5; 7 bases map to TRBD2. CDR3 length: 13 residues. Germline lookup yields CDR1 SNHLY and CDR2 FYNNEI. V gave up 5 bases and J gave up 5 bases; unmatched junction bases: 5. In DNA, the CDR3 is TGTGCCAGCAGTCCCAGCGGGGTTGAGACCCAGTACTTC. Translated, it gives CASSPSGVETQYF.

V usage is TRBV7-3 and J usage is TRBJ2-1, with no clear D. The CDR3 consists of 15 residues. Per the germline V gene, CDR1 is SGHTA and CDR2 is FQGTGA. Trimming removed 2 bases at V and 1 base at J, with 9 bases between. CDR3 DNA: TGTGCCAGCAGCTTATCGACTGTGTCCTACAATGAGCAGTTCTTC. Protein product: CASSLSTVSYNEQFF. The full variable domain, its missing parts supplied by reference TRBV7-3 and TRBJ2-1, is GAGVSQTPSNKVTEKGKYVELRCDPISGHTALYWYRQSLGQGPEFLIYFQGTGAADDSGLPNDRFFAVRPEGSVSTLKIQRTERGDSAVYLCASSLSTVSYNEQFFGPGTRLTVL.

The chain employs TRBV6-5 and TRBJ2-3; the D gene is possibly TRBD2 (5 bases). Germline V gene data show CDR1 as MNHEY and CDR2 as SVGAGI. The CDR3 loop spans 15 amino acids. Trimming took off 5 bases at V and 0 bases at J, with 12 bases between the two ends. The CDR3 coding sequence is TGTGCCAGCAGTCTCGGACGGACTAGCACAGATACGCAGTATTTT. Amino acids: CASSLGRTSTDTQYF.

The chain employs TRBV29-1 and TRBJ1-2, with no clear D. Germline V lookup: CDR1 SQVTM, CDR2 ANQGSEA. Trimming left V 4 bases short and J 2 bases short, with 5 bases between. This CDR3 has 11 amino acids. The CDR3 loop is CSVALNYGYTF. For the CDR3, the DNA is TGCAGCGTTGCCCTCAACTATGGCTACACCTTC.

J is TRBJ2-1 and V is TRBV18; 9 nucleotides line up with TRBD1. This CDR3 region has 16 residues. CDR1 is KGHSH, CDR2 LQKENI, per germline. Trimming at V came to 5 bases and at J to 4 bases, leaving 9 bases not matched to a gene. CDR3 residues: CASSGQQGAYYNEQFF. CDR3 nucleotide sequence: TGTGCCAGCTCAGGCCAACAGGGGGCATATTACAATGAGCAGTTCTTC.

This clone was seen a few times. The J gene is TRBJ2-1, the V gene TRBV24-1, with 9 bases identical to TRBD2. Germline trimming cut 3 bases from V and 15 bases from J; bases unmatched to any gene: 14. Germline V lookup: CDR1 KGHDR, CDR2 SFDVKD. This CDR3 region has 15 residues. CDR3 in DNA: TGTGCCACCAGTGATCGCAGAGGAGAGCGGGAGGAGACGTTCTTC. Protein sequence: CATSDRRGEREETFF.

Here the CDR3 reads CATRGASGVTGELFF. The CDR3 nucleotides read TGTGCCACACGAGGGGCTAGCGGGGTCACCGGGGAGCTGTTTTTT. The J gene is TRBJ2-2, the V gene TRBV24-1; 9 bases are shared with TRBD2. The CDR3 consists of 15 residues. V trimming: 10 bases; J trimming: 4 bases; junction bases outside the gene matches: 9. The germline CDR1 and CDR2 sequences are KGHDR and SFDVKD.